This TCR beta chain originates from a study of sequential checkpoint blockade in melanoma. Study-wide background: Arm A got nivolumab then ipilimumab; arm B the reverse, 1:1. Both treatment sequences were followed by maintenance nivolumab.

The germline V and J ends were trimmed by 5 bases and 0 bases, with 14 bases remaining between them. Looked up from germline, CDR1 is MNHGY and CDR2 is SAAAGT. The CDR3 covers 15 residues. The table came from immunoSEQ multiplex PCR; TCRdb's copy has only in-frame clones and leaves some out. The sample has 4,000 to 5,000 clones; around 25% are singletons. Stated treatment: randomized to nivolumab then ipilimumab (arm A) or the reverse (arm B). This clone has a handful of counts. The V gene is TRBV6-8, the J gene TRBJ2-7; weak D call: TRBD1 (5 bases). This receptor was obtained from a human donor with melanoma. The source material was tumor tissue (inferred from file names), sampled from a patient given nivolumab and ipilimumab in sequence. CDR3 DNA: TGTGCCAGCAGTGCACGGACATTTAGCTCCTACGAGCAGTACTTC. Translating it yields CASSARTFSSYEQYF.